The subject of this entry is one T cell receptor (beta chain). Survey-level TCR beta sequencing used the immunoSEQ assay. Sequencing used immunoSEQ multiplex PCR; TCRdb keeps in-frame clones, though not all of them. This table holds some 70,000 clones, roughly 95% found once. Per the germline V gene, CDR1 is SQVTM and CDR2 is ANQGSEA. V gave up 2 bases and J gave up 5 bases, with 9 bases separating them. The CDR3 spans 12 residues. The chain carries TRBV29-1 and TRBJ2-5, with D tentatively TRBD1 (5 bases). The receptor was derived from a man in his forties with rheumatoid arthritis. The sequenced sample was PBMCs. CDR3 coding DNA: TGCAGCGTTGAATTCAGGGCCGAGACCCAGTACTTC. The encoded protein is CSVEFRAETQYF. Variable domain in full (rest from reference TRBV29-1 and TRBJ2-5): SAVISQKPSRDICQRGTSLTIQCQVDSQVTMMFWYRQQPGQSLTLIATANQGSEATYESGFVIDKFPISRPNLTFSTLTVSNMSPEDSSIYLCSVEFRAETQYFGPGTRLLVL.